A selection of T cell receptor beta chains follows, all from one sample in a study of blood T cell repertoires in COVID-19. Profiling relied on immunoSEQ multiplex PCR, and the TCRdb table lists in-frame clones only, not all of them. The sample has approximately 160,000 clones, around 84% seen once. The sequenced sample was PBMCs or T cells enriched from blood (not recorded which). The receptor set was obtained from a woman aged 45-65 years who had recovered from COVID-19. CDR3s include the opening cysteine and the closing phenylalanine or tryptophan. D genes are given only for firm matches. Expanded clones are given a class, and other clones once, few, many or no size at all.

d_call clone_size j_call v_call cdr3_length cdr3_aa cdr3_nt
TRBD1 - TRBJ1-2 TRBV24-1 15 CATSGGPQGEHGYTF TGTGCCACCAGTGGCGGCCCGCAGGGGGAGCATGGCTACACCTTC
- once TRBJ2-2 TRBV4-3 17 CASSQERQGRNTGELFF TGCGCCAGCAGCCAAGAGAGGCAGGGGCGTAACACCGGGGAGCTGTTTTTT
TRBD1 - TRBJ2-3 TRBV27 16 CASSFHRGQLTDTQYF TGTGCCAGCAGTTTCCACAGGGGGCAGCTCACAGATACGCAGTATTTT
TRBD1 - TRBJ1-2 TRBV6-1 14 CASSDRQGTSGYTF TGTGCCAGCAGTGATAGACAGGGGACGAGTGGCTACACCTTC
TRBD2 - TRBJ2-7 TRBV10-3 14 CATSISTSGYEQYF TGTGCCACCAGCATATCCACTAGCGGCTACGAGCAGTACTTC
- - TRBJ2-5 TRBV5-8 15 CASSLGEVGGETQYF TGTGCCAGCAGCTTGGGCGAGGTGGGAGGAGAGACCCAGTACTTC
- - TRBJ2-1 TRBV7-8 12 CASSMTKGEQFF TGTGCCAGCAGCATGACTAAGGGTGAGCAGTTCTTC
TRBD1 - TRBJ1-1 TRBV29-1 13 CSVSRDRDTEAFF TGCAGCGTGAGCCGGGACAGGGACACTGAAGCTTTCTTT
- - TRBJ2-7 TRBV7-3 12 CASSLTTYEQYF TGTGCCAGCAGCTTAACTACCTACGAGCAGTACTTC
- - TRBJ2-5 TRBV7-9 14 CASSLAGGGETQYF TGTGCCAGCAGCTTAGCCGGCGGAGGAGAGACCCAGTACTTC
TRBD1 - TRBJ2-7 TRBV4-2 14 CASSHRDRAYEQYF TGTGCCAGCAGCCACAGGGACAGAGCCTACGAGCAGTACTTC
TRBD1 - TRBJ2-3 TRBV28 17 CASSRPGQRSSTDTQYF TGTGCCAGCAGTCGTCCGGGACAGAGATCTAGCACAGATACGCAGTATTTT
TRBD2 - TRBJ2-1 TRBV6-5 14 CASRLGLGGNEQFF TGTGCCAGCAGACTGGGACTAGGGGGGAATGAGCAGTTCTTC
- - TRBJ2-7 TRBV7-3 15 CASSYSPTTTYEQYF TGTGCCAGCAGCTACTCCCCGACAACCACCTACGAGCAGTACTTC
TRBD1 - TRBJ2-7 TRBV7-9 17 CASSLGESGTGDYEQYF TGTGCCAGCAGCTTAGGGGAATCCGGGACAGGGGACTACGAGCAGTACTTC
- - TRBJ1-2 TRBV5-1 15 CASSLGSQGSYGYTF TGCGCCAGCAGCTTGGGTAGTCAGGGGAGCTATGGCTACACCTTC
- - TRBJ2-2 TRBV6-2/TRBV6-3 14 CASSWTTNTGELFF TGTGCCAGCAGTTGGACAACTAACACCGGGGAGCTGTTTTTT
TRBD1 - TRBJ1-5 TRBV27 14 CASSANPGGQPQHF TGTGCCAGCAGTGCGAACCCAGGGGGTCAGCCCCAGCATTTT
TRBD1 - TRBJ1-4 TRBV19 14 CASSKGQNNEKLFF TGTGCCAGTAGTAAGGGACAGAATAATGAAAAACTGTTTTTT
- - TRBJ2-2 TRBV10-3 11 CAINPGGELFF TGTGCCATCAATCCAGGGGGGGAGCTGTTTTTT
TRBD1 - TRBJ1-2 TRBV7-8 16 CASSPQPRRQGGGYTF TGTGCCAGCAGCCCTCAGCCCCGCCGACAGGGAGGAGGCTACACCTTC
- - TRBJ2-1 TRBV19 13 CASSTSSYNEQFF TGTGCCAGTAGCACTAGCTCCTACAATGAGCAGTTCTTC
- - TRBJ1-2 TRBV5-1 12 CASSGHNYGYTF TGCGCCAGCAGCGGCCACAACTATGGCTACACCTTC
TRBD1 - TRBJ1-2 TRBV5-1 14 CASSLERGRGGYTF TGCGCCAGCAGCTTGGAGAGGGGGCGAGGTGGCTACACCTTC
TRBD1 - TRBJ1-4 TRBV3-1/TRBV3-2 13 CASTPGQGGKLFF TGTGCCAGCACGCCCGGACAGGGCGGAAAACTGTTTTTT
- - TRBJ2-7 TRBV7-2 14 CASSPRRFSYEQYF TGTGCCAGCAGCCCCCGGCGGTTTTCCTACGAGCAGTACTTC
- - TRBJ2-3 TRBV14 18 CASSQESGGQGSRDTQYF TGTGCCAGCAGCCAAGAGTCGGGTGGGCAGGGATCGAGAGATACGCAGTATTTT
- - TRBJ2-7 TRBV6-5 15 CASSLTGTSKYEQYF TGTGCCAGCAGTCTTACCGGGACAAGCAAATACGAGCAGTACTTC
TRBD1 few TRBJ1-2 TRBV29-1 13 CSVNRGRDYGYTF TGCAGCGTAAACAGGGGGCGCGACTATGGCTACACCTTC
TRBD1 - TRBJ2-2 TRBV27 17 CASSRGQGALGTGELFF TGTGCCAGCAGCAGGGGACAGGGGGCATTGGGAACCGGGGAGCTGTTTTTT
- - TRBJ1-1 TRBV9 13 CASSVSPHTEAFF TGTGCCAGCAGCGTGAGTCCTCACACTGAAGCTTTCTTT
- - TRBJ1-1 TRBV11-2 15 CASSRVPRWVAEAFF TGTGCCAGCAGCCGAGTCCCCAGGTGGGTCGCTGAAGCTTTCTTT
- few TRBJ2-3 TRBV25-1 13 CASSESGTDTQYF TGTGCCAGCAGTGAATCCGGCACAGATACGCAGTATTTT
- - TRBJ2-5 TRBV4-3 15 CASSQQIGARETQYF TGCGCCAGCAGCCAACAAATAGGGGCAAGGGAGACCCAGTACTTC
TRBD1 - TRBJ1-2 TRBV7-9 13 CASSLGQGDGYTF TGTGCCAGCAGCTTGGGACAGGGGGATGGCTACACCTTC
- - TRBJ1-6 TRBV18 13 CASSPGQISPLHF TGTGCCAGCTCACCGGGACAAATTTCACCCCTCCACTTT
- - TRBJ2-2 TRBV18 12 CASSGGPGELFF TGTGCCAGCTCAGGAGGCCCCGGGGAGCTGTTTTTT
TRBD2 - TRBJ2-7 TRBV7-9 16 CASSRLTGTSFYEQYF TGTGCCAGCAGCCGATTAACCGGGACTAGTTTCTACGAGCAGTACTTC
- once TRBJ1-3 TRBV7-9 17 CASSLEMETRIGNTIYF TGTGCCAGCAGCTTAGAGATGGAGACTAGAATTGGAAACACCATATATTTT
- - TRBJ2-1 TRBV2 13 CASSLVSYNEQFF TGTGCCAGCAGCCTAGTTTCCTACAATGAGCAGTTCTTC
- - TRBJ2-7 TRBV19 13 CASKFPGSYEQYF TGTGCCAGTAAATTTCCGGGGTCCTACGAGCAGTACTTC
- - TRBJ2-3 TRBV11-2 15 CASSSPSPRMDTQYF TGTGCCAGCAGCTCCCCTAGCCCCCGCATGGATACGCAGTATTTT
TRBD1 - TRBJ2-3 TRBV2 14 CASSSQGGTDTQYF TGTGCCAGCAGCTCACAGGGGGGCACAGATACGCAGTATTTT
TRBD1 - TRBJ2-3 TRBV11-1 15 CASSLGQPHTDTQYF TGTGCCAGCAGCCTGGGACAGCCCCACACAGATACGCAGTATTTT
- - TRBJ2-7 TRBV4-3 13 CASSQARGYEQYF TGCGCCAGCAGCCAAGCCAGGGGTTACGAGCAGTACTTC